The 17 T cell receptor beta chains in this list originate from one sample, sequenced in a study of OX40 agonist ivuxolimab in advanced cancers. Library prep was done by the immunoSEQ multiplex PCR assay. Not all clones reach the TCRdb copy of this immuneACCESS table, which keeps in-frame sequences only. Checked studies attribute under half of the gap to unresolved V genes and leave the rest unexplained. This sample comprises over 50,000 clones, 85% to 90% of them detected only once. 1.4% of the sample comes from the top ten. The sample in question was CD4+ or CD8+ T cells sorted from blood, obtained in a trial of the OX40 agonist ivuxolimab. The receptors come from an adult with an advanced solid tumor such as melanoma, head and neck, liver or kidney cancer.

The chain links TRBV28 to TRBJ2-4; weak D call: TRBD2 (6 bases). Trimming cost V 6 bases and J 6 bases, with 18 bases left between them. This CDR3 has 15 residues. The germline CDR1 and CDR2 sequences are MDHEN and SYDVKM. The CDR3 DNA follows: TGTGCCAGCAGGCACTCCGGGACTCTAAGAAACATTCAGTACTTC. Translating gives CASRHSGTLRNIQYF. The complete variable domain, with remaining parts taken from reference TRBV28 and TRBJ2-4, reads DVKVTQSSRYLVKRTGEKVFLECVQDMDHENMFWYRQDPGLGLRLIYFSYDVKMKEKGDIPEGYSVSREKKERFSLILESASTNQTSMYLCASRHSGTLRNIQYFGAGTRLSVL.

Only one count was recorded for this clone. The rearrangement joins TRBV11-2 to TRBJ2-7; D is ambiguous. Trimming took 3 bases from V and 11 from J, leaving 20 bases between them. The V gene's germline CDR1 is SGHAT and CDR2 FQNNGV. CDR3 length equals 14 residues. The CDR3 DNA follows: TGTGCCAGCAGCTTCGATGGGTCCCCGGCCCGGGAGTACTTC. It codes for CASSFDGSPAREYF.

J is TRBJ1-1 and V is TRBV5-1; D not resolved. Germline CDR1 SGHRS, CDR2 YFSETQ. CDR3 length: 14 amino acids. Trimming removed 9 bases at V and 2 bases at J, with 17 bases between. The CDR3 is CANSPGTINTEAFF. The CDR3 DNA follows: TGCGCCAACAGTCCAGGAACCATTAACACTGAAGCTTTCTTT.

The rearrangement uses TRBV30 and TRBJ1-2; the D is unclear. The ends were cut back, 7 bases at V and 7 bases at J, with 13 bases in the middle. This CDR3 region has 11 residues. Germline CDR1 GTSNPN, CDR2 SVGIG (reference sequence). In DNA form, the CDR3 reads TGTGCCTCTTTCCCCGGGTTTGGCTACACCTTC. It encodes CASFPGFGYTF.

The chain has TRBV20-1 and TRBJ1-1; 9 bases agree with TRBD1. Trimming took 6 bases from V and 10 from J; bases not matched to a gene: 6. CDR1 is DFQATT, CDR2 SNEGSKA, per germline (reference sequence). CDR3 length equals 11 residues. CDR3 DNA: TGCAGTGCCCCGGACAGGGGAAGAGCTTTCTTT. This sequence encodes CSAPDRGRAFF.

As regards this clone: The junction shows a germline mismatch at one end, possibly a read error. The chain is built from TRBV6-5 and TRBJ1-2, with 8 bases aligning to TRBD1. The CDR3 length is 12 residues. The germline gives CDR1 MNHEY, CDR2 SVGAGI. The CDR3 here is CASGTGGYAYTF. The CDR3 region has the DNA TGTGCCAGCGGGACAGGAGGCTATGCCTACACCTTC.

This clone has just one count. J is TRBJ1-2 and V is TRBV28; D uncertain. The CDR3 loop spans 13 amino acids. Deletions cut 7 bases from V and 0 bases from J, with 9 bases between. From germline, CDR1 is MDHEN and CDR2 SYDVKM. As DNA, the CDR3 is TGTGCCAGCACCCTCGGAGCTAACTATGGCTACACCTTC. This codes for CASTLGANYGYTF.

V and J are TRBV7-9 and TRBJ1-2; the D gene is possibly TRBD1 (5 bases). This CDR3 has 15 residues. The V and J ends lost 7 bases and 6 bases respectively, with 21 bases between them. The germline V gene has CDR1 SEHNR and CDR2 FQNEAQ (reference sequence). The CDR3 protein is CASNPSGGNRHGYTF. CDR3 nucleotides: TGTGCCAGCAACCCCAGCGGGGGTAACAGACATGGCTACACCTTC.

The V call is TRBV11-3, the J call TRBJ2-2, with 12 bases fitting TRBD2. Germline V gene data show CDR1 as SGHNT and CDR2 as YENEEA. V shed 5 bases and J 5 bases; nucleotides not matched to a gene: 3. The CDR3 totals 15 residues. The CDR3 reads CASSAGTSGTGELFF. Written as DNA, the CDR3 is TGTGCCAGCAGCGCCGGGACTAGCGGGACCGGGGAGCTGTTTTTT.

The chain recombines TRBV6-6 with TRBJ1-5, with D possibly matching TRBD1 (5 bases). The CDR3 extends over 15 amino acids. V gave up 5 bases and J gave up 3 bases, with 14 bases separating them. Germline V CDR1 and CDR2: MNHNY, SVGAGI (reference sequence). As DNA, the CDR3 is TGTGCCAGCAGTAGAGACGGTGGGGCCAATCAGCCCCAGCATTTT. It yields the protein CASSRDGGANQPQHF.

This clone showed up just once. The chain's CDR3 is CASSQGFAVRVETQYF. As DNA, the CDR3 is TGCGCCAGCAGCCAAGGATTCGCCGTGCGGGTGGAGACCCAGTACTTC. The chain has TRBV4-1 and TRBJ2-5, with a weak D call TRBD2 (5 bases). V gave up 1 base and J gave up 5 bases, with 17 bases separating them. CDR3 length: 16 amino acids. Germline lookup yields CDR1 MGHRA and CDR2 YSYEKL.

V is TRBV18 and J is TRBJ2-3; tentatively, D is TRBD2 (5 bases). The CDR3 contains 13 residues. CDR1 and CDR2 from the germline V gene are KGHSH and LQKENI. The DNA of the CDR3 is TGTGGGACCGGCACTAGGAACACAGATACGCAGTATTTT. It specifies CGTGTRNTDTQYF.

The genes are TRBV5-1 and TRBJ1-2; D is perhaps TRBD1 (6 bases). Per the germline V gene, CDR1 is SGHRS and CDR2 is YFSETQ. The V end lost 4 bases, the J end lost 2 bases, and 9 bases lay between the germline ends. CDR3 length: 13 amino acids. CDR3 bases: TGCGCCAGCAGCAATGGACAGAACTATGGCTACACCTTC. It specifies CASSNGQNYGYTF. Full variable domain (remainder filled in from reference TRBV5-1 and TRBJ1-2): KAGVTQTPRYLIKTRGQQVTLSCSPISGHRSVSWYQQTPGQGLQFLFEYFSETQRNKGNFPGRFSGRQFSNSRSEMNVSTLELGDSALYLCASSNGQNYGYTFGSGTRLTVV.

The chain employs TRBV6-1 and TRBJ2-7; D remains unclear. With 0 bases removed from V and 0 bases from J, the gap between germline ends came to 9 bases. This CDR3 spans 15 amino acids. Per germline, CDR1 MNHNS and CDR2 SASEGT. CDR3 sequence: CASSEALTSSYEQYF. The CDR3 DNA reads TGTGCCAGCAGTGAAGCGCTCACCAGCTCCTACGAGCAGTACTTC.

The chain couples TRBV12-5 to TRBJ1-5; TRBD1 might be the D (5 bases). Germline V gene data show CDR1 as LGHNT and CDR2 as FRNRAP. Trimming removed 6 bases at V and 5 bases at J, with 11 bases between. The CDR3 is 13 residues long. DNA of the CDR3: TGTGCTAGTGGGATAATAGGGGATCAGCCCCAGCATTTT. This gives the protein CASGIIGDQPQHF. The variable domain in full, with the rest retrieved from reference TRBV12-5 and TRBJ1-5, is DARVTQTPRHKVTEMGQEVTMRCQPILGHNTVFWYRQTMMQGLELLAYFRNRAPLDDSGMPKDRFSAEMPDATLATLKIQPSEPRDSAVYFCASGIIGDQPQHFGDGTRLSIL.

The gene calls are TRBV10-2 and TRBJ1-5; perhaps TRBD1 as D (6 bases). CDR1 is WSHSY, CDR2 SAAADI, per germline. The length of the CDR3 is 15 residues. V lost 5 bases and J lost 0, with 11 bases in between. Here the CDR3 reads CASSKNRDSNQPQHF. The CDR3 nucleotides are TGCGCCAGCAGTAAGAACAGGGATAGCAATCAGCCCCAGCATTTT.

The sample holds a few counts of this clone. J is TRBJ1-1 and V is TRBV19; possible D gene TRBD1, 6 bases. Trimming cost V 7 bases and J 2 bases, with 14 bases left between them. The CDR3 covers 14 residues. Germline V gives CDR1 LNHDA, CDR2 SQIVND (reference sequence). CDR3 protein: CASKPGHQNTEAFF. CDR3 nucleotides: TGTGCCAGTAAACCGGGACACCAAAACACTGAAGCTTTCTTT.